This TCR beta chain stems from a study of graft-versus-host responses after intestinal transplantation. The overall study: Once they had received anti-thymocyte globulin induction, all recipients took tacrolimus and steroids for three to four years.

General study points: The study found high graft-versus-host to host-versus-graft clonal ratios in allografts of patients with graft-donor T cell macrochimerism. Among circulating GvH clones, peak levels were associated with early post-transplant declines in HvG clones. Recipient marrow contained GvH clones, some of which appeared first in ileum or blood.

This clone has just one count. Antigen unknown. The CDR3 totals 18 residues. With 4 bases clipped from V and 1 base from J, the junction kept 10 bases outside the gene matches. Germline V lookup: CDR1 SGHNT, CDR2 YYREEE (reference sequence). Sequencing used immunoSEQ multiplex PCR; TCRdb keeps in-frame clones, though not all of them. The sample has around 97,000 clones, approximately 93% seen once; the top ten hold 1% to 1.5%. The specimen comprised unstimulated CD8+ T cells sorted from spleen or lymph node cells, sampled before intestinal transplant. This sequence originates from a human donor who received an intestinal transplant. The rearrangement uses TRBV5-4 and TRBJ2-4; 11 nucleotides match TRBD2. The CDR3 loop is CASSAGLAGGGAKNIQYF. Written as DNA, the CDR3 is TGTGCCAGCAGCGCTGGACTAGCGGGCGGCGGGGCCAAAAACATTCAGTACTTC.